These 31 T cell receptor beta chains share one sample of origin, sequenced in a study of CD8 T cells in Susac syndrome. Random hexamers primed reverse transcription of about 0.45 to 1 ug RNA. TCRdb used MiXCR to reprocess the immunoSEQ multiplex PCR reads, holding one entry per CDR3 protein. The sample carries more than 100,000 distinct CDR3 sequences, around 75% recorded once. Sequencing was carried out using CD8+ T cells from PBMCs. All receptors derive from a human donor with multiple sclerosis.

The rearrangement links TRBV27 to TRBJ1-5, with 7 bases lining up with TRBD1. The CDR3 runs 14 residues. Germline V gives CDR1 MNHEY, CDR2 SMNVEV (reference sequence). V dropped 3 bases and J dropped 3; count of bases not matched to a gene: 2. CDR3: CASSFQGDNQPQHF. As DNA, the CDR3 is TGTGCCAGCAGTTTCCAGGGGGACAATCAGCCCCAGCATTTT.

This clonotype was found once. The chain is built from TRBV20-1 and TRBJ2-1; 9 nucleotides agree with TRBD2. The germline V gene has CDR1 DFQATT and CDR2 SNEGSKA (reference sequence). This CDR3 region has 15 residues. V lost 0 bases to trimming and J lost 1 base; unmatched junction nucleotides: 1. The DNA for the CDR3 is TGCAGTGCTAGAGATCTAGCGGGATCCTACAATGAGCAGTTCTTC. Amino acids: CSARDLAGSYNEQFF.

The chain links TRBV2 to TRBJ1-1; 8 bases are shared with TRBD1. After removal of 6 bases from V and 8 bases from J, the junction contained 8 bases not matched to a gene. From germline, CDR1 is SNHLY and CDR2 FYNNEI. The CDR3 sequence is 13 residues long. The CDR3 loop reads CASRDRGGPEAFF. The CDR3 bases are TGTGCCAGCAGAGACAGGGGCGGCCCCGAAGCTTTCTTT.

This clonotype was seen a handful of times. This rearrangement joins TRBV6-2 or TRBV6-3 to TRBJ1-2; D not certain. Germline V CDR1 and CDR2: MNHEY, SVGEGT. The CDR3 totals 16 residues. Deletions cut 2 bases from V and 4 bases from J, with 17 bases between. DNA for the CDR3: TGTGCCAGCAGTTACATATCCACCCTACGGGTCTATGGCTACACCTTC. It yields the protein CASSYISTLRVYGYTF.

The chain's CDR3 is CASSFTANTEAFF. CDR3 nucleotides: TGTGCCAGCAGTTTTACAGCGAACACTGAAGCTTTCTTT. The chain is built from TRBV27 and TRBJ1-1; D call uncertain. Trimming removed 3 bases from V and 1 base from J, with 6 bases in between. CDR3 length equals 13 residues. The germline V gene encodes CDR1 MNHEY and CDR2 SMNVEV (reference sequence).

This clonotype was seen only once. The rearrangement links TRBV19 to TRBJ1-1; 7 bases are a match to TRBD1. This CDR3 is 18 amino acids long. Unmatched junction bases numbered 26, after V lost 5 bases and J lost 11 bases. Looked up from germline, CDR1 is LNHDA and CDR2 is SQIVND (reference sequence). This CDR3 is CASSPRDRGESHVFRAFF. The CDR3 DNA reads TGTGCCAGTAGTCCCAGGGACAGAGGGGAATCTCATGTCTTTCGTGCTTTCTTT.

The chain combines TRBV12-3 or TRBV12-4 with TRBJ2-5, with D unresolved. CDR3 length equals 14 residues. Trimming stripped 7 bases from V and 2 bases from J, with 14 bases between. DNA for the CDR3: TGTGCCAGCAACCCAACGGACGGGCAAGAGACCCAGTACTTC. It yields the protein CASNPTDGQETQYF.

The rearrangement links TRBV7-9 to TRBJ1-1, with unresolved D. Deletions cut 0 bases from V and 0 bases from J, with 14 bases between. Germline loops: CDR1 SEHNR, CDR2 FQNEAQ (reference sequence). The CDR3 loop spans 17 amino acids. Written as DNA, the CDR3 is TGTGCCAGCAGCTTAGCACAATCAAAGGGCATGAACACTGAAGCTTTCTTT. Its protein product is CASSLAQSKGMNTEAFF.

The J gene is TRBJ1-6, the V gene TRBV6-1; D possibly corresponds to TRBD1 (5 bases). V shed 6 bases and J shed 12 bases, with 15 bases lying between them. The CDR3 runs 13 residues. Germline CDR1 is MNHNS and CDR2 is SASEGT. CDR3 amino acids: CASSPRGGGPLHF. For the CDR3, the DNA is TGTGCCAGCAGCCCTAGGGGAGGTGGACCCCTCCACTTT.

V is TRBV6-5 and J is TRBJ1-2; possible D gene TRBD1, 6 bases. Trimming took 2 bases from V and 6 from J, leaving 16 bases between them. The CDR3 is 15 amino acids. Germline CDR1 MNHEY, CDR2 SVGAGI. DNA for the CDR3: TGTGCCAGCAGTTACACCGATTTTGGGGGCGATGGCTACACCTTC. Its translation: CASSYTDFGGDGYTF.

V usage is TRBV4-3 and J usage is TRBJ2-2; D gene uncertain. V lost 0 bases, J lost 7 bases, and 3 bases lay in between. CDR1 is LGHNA and CDR2 is YSLEER in the germline V gene. The CDR3 covers 12 residues. The CDR3 sequence is CASSQDGGELFF. CDR3 nucleotides: TGCGCCAGCAGCCAAGACGGCGGGGAGCTGTTTTTT.

The rearrangement uses TRBV3-1 and TRBJ2-3; tentatively, D is TRBD1 (5 bases). Trimming left V 7 bases short and J 0 bases short, with 11 bases between. This CDR3 is built from 14 residues. Per germline, CDR1 LGHDT and CDR2 YNNKEL (reference sequence). The CDR3 sequence is CASTMTESTDTQYF. Here the CDR3 DNA reads TGTGCCAGCACCATGACAGAAAGCACAGATACGCAGTATTTT.

V gene TRBV6-2 or TRBV6-3 combines with J gene TRBJ2-1; 12 nucleotides match TRBD2. CDR1 and CDR2 (germline): MNHEY, SVGEGT. J gave up 7 bases and V 0 bases, and 7 bases lay outside the gene matches. The CDR3 loop spans 17 amino acids. The CDR3 DNA reads TGTGCCAGCAGTTACTCGACTAGCGGGAGATTAGTGAATGAGCAGTTCTTC. Amino acid sequence: CASSYSTSGRLVNEQFF.

This chain links TRBV5-6 with TRBJ2-1, with D uncertain. Trimming cost V 2 bases and J 6 bases, with 18 bases left between them. CDR3 size: 16 residues. CDR1 and CDR2 from the germline V gene are SGHDT and YYEEEE. In nucleotides, the CDR3 is TGTGCCAGCAGCTTTGTTATCGAGGACCTATTCAATGAGCAGTTCTTC. It encodes CASSFVIEDLFNEQFF.

The rearrangement links TRBV27 to TRBJ1-1; D call uncertain. Germline CDR1 is MNHEY and CDR2 is SMNVEV (reference sequence). Deletions cut 8 bases from V and 4 bases from J, with 8 bases between. The CDR3 covers 11 residues. The CDR3 nucleotides read TGTGCCAGCCTCGCGGGCACTGAAGCTTTCTTT. It codes for CASLAGTEAFF.

The rearrangement uses TRBV12-3 or TRBV12-4 and TRBJ1-5; 8 nucleotides line up with TRBD1. This CDR3 is built from 17 residues. Losses at the gene ends were 6 bases for V and 1 base for J; bases not matched to a gene: 11. The CDR3 nucleotides read TGTGCCAGCAGCACCAGGACAGGGCTGGCGAGCAATCAGCCCCAGCATTTT. Translation gives CASSTRTGLASNQPQHF.

The V call is TRBV5-8, the J call TRBJ1-5; D gene ambiguous. The CDR3 totals 13 residues. V shed 4 bases and J shed 4 bases, with 9 bases lying between them. In germline, CDR1 is SGHTS, CDR2 YDEGEE. As DNA, the CDR3 is TGTGCCAGCAGCACCATATGGAATCAGCCCCAGCATTTT. It translates to CASSTIWNQPQHF.

Worth noting for this clonotype: A junction boundary mismatches the germline segment, possibly from a read error. The gene calls are TRBV7-8 and TRBJ2-1, with D perhaps matching TRBD1 or TRBD2 (6 bases each). CDR1 SGHVS and CDR2 FQNEAQ come from the germline V gene. The CDR3 contains 16 residues. The CDR3 DNA reads TGTACCAGCAGCTTAGCGAGGGGGGCGCCCCGCAATGAGCAGTTCTTC. Its protein is CTSSLARGAPRNEQFF. Together with reference TRBV7-8 and TRBJ2-1, the CDR3 gives the full variable domain: GAGVSQSPRYKVAKRGQDVALRCDPISGHVSLFWYQQALGQGPEFLTYFQNEAQLDKSGLPSDRFFAERPEGSVSTLKIQRTQQEDSAVYLCTSSLARGAPRNEQFFGPGTRLTVL.

The gene calls are TRBV19 and TRBJ1-1; possible D gene TRBD1, 5 bases. There are 12 residues in the CDR3. In germline, CDR1 is LNHDA, CDR2 SQIVND (reference sequence). Deletions cut 3 bases from V and 11 bases from J, with 13 bases between. The DNA of the CDR3 is TGTGCCAGTAGTATGCTCGGGGACCCGGCTTTCTTT. Encoded protein: CASSMLGDPAFF.

V is TRBV4-1 and J is TRBJ2-5, with TRBD1 identical over 7 bases. The CDR3 totals 14 residues. Germline V gene sequence: CDR1 MGHRA, CDR2 YSYEKL. J lost 2 bases, V lost 6 bases, and 6 bases had no gene match. The CDR3 DNA reads TGCGCCAGCAGGTCCGGGACAGAACAAGAGACCCAGTACTTC. Translated, it gives CASRSGTEQETQYF.

This clonotype turned up a few times. This rearrangement joins TRBV12-3 or TRBV12-4 to TRBJ2-5, with unresolved D. This CDR3 region has 14 residues. V dropped 3 bases and J dropped 7 bases, with 15 bases sitting between them. CDR3 nucleotides: TGTGCCAGCAGTTTTGTGGCTAGTTTGTCGACCCAGTACTTC. This codes for CASSFVASLSTQYF.

This clonotype came up a few times. An end of the junction does not agree with germline; a read error may underlie this. The CDR3 is CASSEQNAGELFF. The CDR3 DNA is TGTGCCAGCAGCGAACAGAACGCCGGGGAGCTGTTTTTT. The J gene is TRBJ2-2, the V gene TRBV7-9, with unresolved D. The germline gives CDR1 SEHNR, CDR2 FQNEAQ (reference sequence). The CDR3 runs 13 residues.

In DNA form, the CDR3 reads TGTGCCAGCAGCCAGCTTGTCAATTCAGGGGATGAAAAACTGTTTTTT. It encodes CASSQLVNSGDEKLFF. V is TRBV3-1 and J is TRBJ1-4; D perhaps matches TRBD1 (6 bases). Between the trimmed V and J ends, which lost 3 bases and 6 bases, there was a span of 17 bases. The germline gives CDR1 LGHDT, CDR2 YNNKEL (reference sequence). The CDR3 spans 16 residues.

The V call is TRBV19, the J call TRBJ1-1; 12 bases align to TRBD1. With V trimmed by 11 bases and J by 3 bases, 7 bases remained unmatched. This CDR3 spans 14 amino acids. Germline loops: CDR1 LNHDA, CDR2 SQIVND (reference sequence). This CDR3 is CAGGTGGIDTEAFF. The CDR3, as DNA: TGTGCCGGTGGGACAGGGGGCATTGACACTGAAGCTTTCTTT.

The chain has TRBV2 and TRBJ1-1, with D perhaps TRBD1 (5 bases). This CDR3 is built from 16 residues. Germline CDR1 is SNHLY and CDR2 is FYNNEI. Trimming removed 2 bases at V and 1 base at J, with 14 bases between. The CDR3 DNA reads TGTGCCAGCAGTGAAACATGGAGGGGAGGGAACACTGAAGCTTTCTTT. Translated, it gives CASSETWRGGNTEAFF. The entire variable domain, with the rest obtained from reference TRBV2 and TRBJ1-1, is as follows: EPEVTQTPSHQVTQMGQEVILRCVPISNHLYFYWYRQILGQKVEFLVSFYNNEISEKSEIFDDQFSVERPDGSNFTLKIRSTKLEDSAMYFCASSETWRGGNTEAFFGQGTRLTVV.

This clonotype occurred once. The chain is built from TRBV11-2 and TRBJ2-1; D is unresolved. V was shortened by 7 bases and J by 4 bases, with 5 bases between the two germline ends. This CDR3 has 11 amino acids. CDR1 SGHAT and CDR2 FQNNGV come from the germline V gene. CDR3: CASKSYNEQFF. The CDR3 region has the DNA TGTGCCAGCAAATCTTACAATGAGCAGTTCTTC.

The chain links TRBV15 to TRBJ1-1, with D uncertain. Per germline, CDR1 LNHNV and CDR2 YYDKDF (reference sequence). Trimming pared 11 bases from V and 1 base from J, leaving 17 bases between. The CDR3 runs to 14 residues. The CDR3 nucleotides read TGTGCCGTAAAGGGAGGTCCTGAGAACACTGAAGCTTTCTTT. Translated: CAVKGGPENTEAFF.

This clonotype was detected only once. The chain combines TRBV20-1 with TRBJ1-5; D ambiguous. In germline, CDR1 is DFQATT, CDR2 SNEGSKA (reference sequence). The CDR3 has 15 residues. The V and J ends lost 4 bases and 0 bases respectively, with 13 bases between them. Here the CDR3 reads CSAKLTAYSNQPQHF. For the CDR3, the DNA is TGCAGTGCTAAACTAACAGCGTATAGCAATCAGCCCCAGCATTTT.

The chain carries TRBV6-2 or TRBV6-3 and TRBJ2-2, with 10 positions matching TRBD2. CDR3 length: 16 amino acids. Germline CDR1 MNHEY, CDR2 SVGEGT. V lost 2 bases and J lost 5; bases outside the gene matches: 5. CDR3 sequence (DNA): TGTGCCAGCAGTTACCCTAGCGGGAGAGGTACCGGGGAGCTGTTTTTT. This gives the protein CASSYPSGRGTGELFF.

J is TRBJ2-5 and V is TRBV6-1; weak D call: TRBD1 (6 bases). V lost 4 bases to trimming and J lost 5 bases, with 14 bases between them. Germline V lookup: CDR1 MNHNS, CDR2 SASEGT. The CDR3 extends over 14 amino acids. CDR3: CASSGLGAGETQYF. CDR3 coding DNA: TGTGCCAGCAGTGGGCTGGGGGCTGGGGAGACCCAGTACTTC.

As concerns this clonotype: The CDR3 end shows no conserved phenylalanine or tryptophan, and so a read error is likely. The gene calls are TRBV19 and TRBJ1-1; D remains unclear. The V end lost 0 bases, the J end lost 3 bases, and 11 bases lay between the germline ends. The CDR3 extends over 15 amino acids. Germline V lookup: CDR1 LNHDA, CDR2 SQIVND (reference sequence). The CDR3 DNA reads as TGTGCCAGTAGTATAGACAGTAACCCGGACACTGAAGCTTTCCTT. As protein: CASSIDSNPDTEAFL.